This TCR beta chain was recorded in a study of T-cell memory formation after mild COVID-19. Trimming stripped 2 bases from V and 7 bases from J, with 14 bases between. The CDR3 is 15 amino acids. Per the germline V gene, CDR1 is MNHNY and CDR2 is SVGAGI (reference sequence). TCRdb independently ran MiXCR on the 5' RACE reads; one entry per CDR3 protein. The sample has 540,000 or so distinct CDR3 sequences; around 21% are singletons. The chain joins TRBV6-6 to TRBJ2-2; D gene ambiguous. The sample consisted of PBMCs or a T cell subset sorted from them (not recorded which). The receptor was isolated from an adult woman who had mild COVID-19 (a few samples of this study predate the infection). Cell type and time point are not known. CDR3 coding DNA: TGTGCCAGCAGTTACCTCGCCCTTTCACTCGGGGAGCTGTTTTTT. Amino acids: CASSYLALSLGELFF.